This T cell receptor (beta chain) was observed in a study of blood T cell repertoires in COVID-19. The protocol was immunoSEQ multiplex PCR, while the TCRdb copy is restricted to in-frame clones and leaves out a portion. The table shows around 330,000 clones, with around 88% occurring only once. Germline V gene sequence: CDR1 SGHDT, CDR2 YYEEEE. CDR3 length equals 15 residues. V was clipped by 2 bases and J by 0 bases, with 11 bases between them. Sequencing was carried out using peripheral blood. The chain employs TRBV5-6 and TRBJ1-1; no clear D gene. The receptor was isolated from a young woman with COVID-19, enrolled during active disease. The CDR3 bases are TGTGCCAGCAGCTTATACTTAACCCTGAACACTGAAGCTTTCTTT. It translates to CASSLYLTLNTEAFF.